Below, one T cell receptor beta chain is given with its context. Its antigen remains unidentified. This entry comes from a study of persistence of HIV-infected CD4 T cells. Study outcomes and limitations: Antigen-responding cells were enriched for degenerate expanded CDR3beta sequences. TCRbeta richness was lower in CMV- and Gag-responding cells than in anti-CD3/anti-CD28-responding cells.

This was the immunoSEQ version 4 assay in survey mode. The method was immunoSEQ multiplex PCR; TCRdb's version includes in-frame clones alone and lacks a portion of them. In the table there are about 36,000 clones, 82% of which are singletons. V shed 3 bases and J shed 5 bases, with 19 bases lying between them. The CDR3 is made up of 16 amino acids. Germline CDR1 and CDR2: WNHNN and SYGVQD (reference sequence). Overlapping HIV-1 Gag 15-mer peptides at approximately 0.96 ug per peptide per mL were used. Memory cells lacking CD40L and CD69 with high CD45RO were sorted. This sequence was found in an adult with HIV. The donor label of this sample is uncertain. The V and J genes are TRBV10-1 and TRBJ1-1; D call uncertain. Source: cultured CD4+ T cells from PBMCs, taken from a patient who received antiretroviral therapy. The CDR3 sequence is CASSDTGLRMGTEAFF. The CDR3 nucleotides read TGCGCCAGCAGTGACACCGGGCTCCGGATGGGGACTGAAGCTTTCTTT.